This is a list of T cell receptor beta chains from one sample in a study of cytomegalovirus exposure and HLA in healthy donors. Using immunoSEQ multiplex PCR, the repertoire was profiled, and TCRdb retains in-frame clones only, with some absent. Here the sample spans just under 150,000 clones, over 80% being singletons. Sequences were obtained from PBMCs. The receptors come from a young woman in good health and CMV-seronegative. Each CDR3 is given with its conserved first and last residue. Fields, in order: J gene, CDR3 length, clone size, V gene, CDR3 protein. Expanded clones are given a class, and other clones once, few, many or no size at all.

>TRBJ2-5|15|once|TRBV5-4
CASSTGGGPGETQYF
>TRBJ1-4|14|-|TRBV9
CASSVDSGNEKLFF
>TRBJ1-5|16|-|TRBV4-1
CASSQEGGNSNQPQHF
>TRBJ1-2|14|-|TRBV5-1
CASSWEVRGYGYTF
>TRBJ2-2|14|-|TRBV7-8
CASSSFTETGELFF
>TRBJ2-5|14|-|TRBV10-2
CASSLQSREGTQYF
>TRBJ1-3|16|-|TRBV18
CASSPQLRETGNTIYF
>TRBJ2-3|15|-|TRBV9
CASSGVATGPDTQYF
>TRBJ2-2|15|-|TRBV30
CAWSVPRTGAGELFF
>TRBJ1-1|13|-|TRBV10-3
CASEAGPTTEAFF
>TRBJ2-5|17|-|TRBV7-2
CASSSQTGTGRRETQYF
>TRBJ1-1|14|-|TRBV5-1
CASSFGQGDTEAFF
>TRBJ1-1|15|-|TRBV4-1
CASSLQYQGNTEAFF
>TRBJ2-2|15|-|TRBV9
CASNPTGELTGELFF
>TRBJ2-3|20|-|TRBV2
CASSEALGLRLARITDTQYF
>TRBJ2-7|14|-|TRBV30
CAWSVGTGSYEQYF
>TRBJ2-7|15|-|TRBV2
CASRADRGPSYEQYF
>TRBJ1-1|14|-|TRBV27
CASSLFPGRTEAFF
>TRBJ2-3|16|-|TRBV4-3
CASSQGWDRGTDTQYF
>TRBJ2-1|15|-|TRBV19
CASRPRTSGSNEQFF
>TRBJ2-2|14|-|TRBV7-6
CASSFPGGHGELFF
>TRBJ2-5|13|few|TRBV19
CASRGLAEETQYF
>TRBJ2-1|14|-|TRBV6-1
CASSSGGLYNEQFF
>TRBJ2-2|14|-|TRBV7-9
CSSSLDLGRGELFF
>TRBJ1-6|15|few|TRBV6-5
CASSWGDPRNSPLHF
>TRBJ2-3|15|few|TRBV6-4
CASSPTSGSTDTQYF
>TRBJ2-2|14|once|TRBV7-2
CASSVASGTGELFF
>TRBJ1-4|14|-|TRBV27
CASSPGGNDEKLFF
>TRBJ2-3|15|-|TRBV29-1
CSVLLWTARTDTQYF
>TRBJ2-7|13|-|TRBV7-9
CASSSVSSYEQYF
>TRBJ1-5|14|-|TRBV6-6
CASSRGSGNQPQHF
>TRBJ1-4|13|-|TRBV7-9
CASSSRGREKLFF
>TRBJ1-1|15|-|TRBV19
CASTISTGANTEAFF
>TRBJ2-7|15|once|TRBV18
CASSRSGGRTYEQYF
>TRBJ2-7|15|-|TRBV5-1
CASSLVFQGLGEQYF
>TRBJ2-1|16|-|TRBV6-4
CASSPMGGAGYNEQFF
>TRBJ2-1|17|-|TRBV28
CASTSSGTRFSYNEQFF
>TRBJ2-4|15|-|TRBV4-3
CASSQALAGIKIQYF
>TRBJ2-1|14|-|TRBV29-1
CSVEDGAGVGEQFF
>TRBJ2-7|14|-|TRBV5-6
CASSPGPSTYEQYF
>TRBJ2-1|12|-|TRBV11-2
CASNTRGNEQFF
>TRBJ2-7|13|-|TRBV19
CASSRDRGREQYF
>TRBJ2-7|14|-|TRBV4-1
CASSQTPIGGEQYF
>TRBJ2-2|14|-|TRBV7-2
CASSLGVNTGELFF
>TRBJ2-7|15|-|TRBV6-5
CASRTGPVSSYEQYF
>TRBJ2-2|15|-|TRBV2
CASIQGATNTGELFF
>TRBJ1-2|15|-|TRBV7-2
CASSLGTGVPSGYTF
>TRBJ2-1|17|-|TRBV5-1
CARGGGDFSSSYNEQFF
>TRBJ2-3|16|-|TRBV9
CASSVDGLAEADTQYF
>TRBJ1-4|14|few|TRBV2
CASSATGQGPTLFF
>TRBJ2-5|15|-|TRBV5-4
CASSLELAGGKTQYF
>TRBJ2-3|13|-|TRBV10-2
CAIADRGTDTQYF
>TRBJ2-5|14|-|TRBV6-1
CASSELSGGETQYF
>TRBJ1-6|15|once|TRBV30
CAWIMEGIYNSPLHF
>TRBJ2-7|15|-|TRBV9
CASSVDSGTFYEQYF
>TRBJ1-1|14|few|TRBV29-1
CSVNRGGVGTEAFF
>TRBJ2-5|14|-|TRBV7-8
CASSFRGGAGEQYF
>TRBJ2-5|14|-|TRBV6-5
CASSAAGNQETQYF